The 10 T cell receptor beta chains presented below share a single source sample, sequenced in a study of OX40 agonist ivuxolimab in advanced cancers. TCRdb's table, derived via immunoSEQ multiplex PCR, lists solely in-frame clones and lacks some. This sample yields about 31,000 clones, of which approximately 80% are seen a single time; less than 25% belongs to the top ten. This specimen was CD4+ or CD8+ T cells sorted from blood, taken in a trial of the OX40 agonist ivuxolimab. The receptors stem from an adult with an advanced solid tumor such as melanoma, head and neck, liver or kidney cancer.

This chain uses TRBV5-6 with TRBJ1-5; possible D gene TRBD1, 5 bases. CDR1 is SGHDT, CDR2 YYEEEE, per germline. The germline V and J ends were trimmed by 3 bases and 2 bases, with 15 bases remaining between them. CDR3 size: 16 residues. The DNA of the CDR3 is TGTGCCAGCAGCTGGGGGGGACCGTTTGGCAATCAGCCCCAGCATTTT. Translation gives CASSWGGPFGNQPQHF. The full variable domain, with the rest looked up from reference TRBV5-6 and TRBJ1-5, is DAGVTQSPTHLIKTRGQQVTLRCSPKSGHDTVSWYQQALGQGPQFIFQYYEEEERQRGNFPDRFSGHQFPNYSSELNVNALLLGDSALYLCASSWGGPFGNQPQHFGDGTRLSIL.

The V gene is TRBV21-1, the J gene TRBJ1-5. TRBV21-1 is reported as a pseudogene. The CDR3 is 15 residues long. CDR3 in DNA: TGTGCCAGCACCCAGAGGCAGGAGGGCAATCAGCCCCAGCATTTT. It translates to CASTQRQEGNQPQHF.

The rearrangement links TRBV19 to TRBJ1-4; the D is unclear. V lost 3 bases to trimming and J lost 0 bases, with 11 bases between them. The germline V gene has CDR1 LNHDA and CDR2 SQIVND (reference sequence). The CDR3 extends over 16 amino acids. CDR3 amino acids: CASSIGRYSTNEKLFF. CDR3 nucleotides: TGTGCCAGTAGTATCGGAAGGTATTCAACTAATGAAAAACTGTTTTTT.

The chain joins TRBV2 to TRBJ2-7, with 11 bases identical to TRBD1. This CDR3 is built from 14 residues. Germline-derived CDR1 and CDR2 are SNHLY and FYNNEI. Trimming took 4 bases from V and 3 from J; bases not matched to a gene: 2. The CDR3 region is CASSAGTGGYEQYF. The CDR3 DNA is TGTGCCAGCAGTGCCGGGACAGGGGGCTACGAGCAGTACTTC.

The CDR3 DNA is TGTGCCAGTAGTCTATGGACAGGGAACTATGGCTACACCTTC. This gives the protein CASSLWTGNYGYTF. This rearrangement joins TRBV19 to TRBJ1-2; 8 nucleotides line up with TRBD1. From germline, CDR1 is LNHDA and CDR2 SQIVND (reference sequence). The CDR3 covers 14 residues. V gave up 5 bases and J gave up 2 bases; unmatched junction bases: 4.

The rearrangement links TRBV4-1 to TRBJ2-5, with D possibly being TRBD1 (6 bases). Germline CDR1 MGHRA, CDR2 YSYEKL. The CDR3 spans 18 residues. V lost 1 base and J 8 bases, leaving 26 bases between the germline ends. The CDR3 nucleotides read TGCGCCAGCAGCCAAGCGAAAGGGACACAACCCGTGTATAGAACCCAGTACTTC. As protein: CASSQAKGTQPVYRTQYF.

The chain recombines TRBV18 with TRBJ1-1; 10 nucleotides match TRBD1. The germline V gene has CDR1 KGHSH and CDR2 LQKENI. After removal of 3 bases from V and 0 bases from J, the junction contained 1 base not matched to a gene. The CDR3 extends over 15 amino acids. The CDR3, as DNA: TGTGCCAGCTCACCTGGGACAGGGGTGAACACTGAAGCTTTCTTT. Its translation: CASSPGTGVNTEAFF.

V is TRBV7-2 and J is TRBJ1-2, with 7 bases matching TRBD1. Germline CDR1 and CDR2: SGHTA and FQGNSA. CDR3 size: 14 residues. V shed 4 bases, J shed 8 bases, and the junction held 10 bases outside the gene matches. The CDR3 loop is CASSYPDRVGGYTF. The CDR3 nucleotides are TGTGCCAGCAGCTACCCCGACAGGGTGGGGGGCTACACCTTC.

The V call is TRBV7-9, the J call TRBJ1-4; D perhaps matches TRBD1 (5 bases). Germline CDR1 SEHNR, CDR2 FQNEAQ (reference sequence). This CDR3 is 16 amino acids long. V lost 2 bases, J lost 0 bases, and 10 bases lay in between. CDR3 in DNA: TGTGCCAGCAGCTTACCCCGCAGGGCAACTAATGAAAAACTGTTTTTT. It specifies CASSLPRRATNEKLFF.

This chain links TRBV5-4 with TRBJ2-7, with D uncertain. Trimming removed 0 bases from V and 0 bases from J, with 4 bases in between. The CDR3 contains 13 residues. Germline V gene sequence: CDR1 SGHNT, CDR2 YYREEE (reference sequence). CDR3 sequence: CASSLAGSYEQYF. The CDR3 coding sequence is TGTGCCAGCAGCTTGGCGGGCTCCTACGAGCAGTACTTC.